One and the same sample provided the 24 T cell receptor beta chains below, sequenced in a study of blood T cells in healthy people across ages. A second 7 to 11 cycle PCR used barcoded and J-beta primers. One entry per CDR3 protein, called by TCRdb with MiXCR from the 5' RACE reads. The sample carries about 760,000 distinct CDR3 sequences, roughly 25% recorded once. The sample also formed part of further work on T cells of mothers and their children.

Sequences were obtained from blood. All receptors derive from a boy younger than 18 in good health.

This clonotype has more than one count but fewer than ten. CDR3 residues: CASRNGLAGVDTQYF. The CDR3 DNA follows: TGTGCCAGCAGAAACGGACTAGCGGGAGTAGATACGCAGTATTTT. The chain combines TRBV28 with TRBJ2-3; 13 nucleotides match TRBD2. Germline V gives CDR1 MDHEN, CDR2 SYDVKM. V was pared by 6 bases and J by 5 bases, with 5 bases of the junction left unmatched. CDR3 length: 15 residues.

The rearrangement joins TRBV4-2 to TRBJ2-1; a weak D match, TRBD2 (5 bases). Germline V gene sequence: CDR1 LGHNA, CDR2 YNFKEQ. The CDR3 contains 16 residues. Trimming took off 0 bases at V and 8 bases at J, with 17 bases between the two ends. The CDR3 DNA follows: TGTGCCAGCAGCCAAGATAGCAGAGGGAACGGGGATGAGCAGTTCTTC. It is translated as CASSQDSRGNGDEQFF.

This chain connects TRBV29-1 to TRBJ2-2; D gene ambiguous. CDR1 and CDR2 from the germline V gene are SQVTM and ANQGSEA. The CDR3 runs to 13 residues. Between the trimmed V and J ends, which lost 6 bases and 3 bases, there was a span of 11 bases. CDR3 coding DNA: TGCAGCGTCTCAAGGATGGACACCGGGGAGCTGTTTTTT. Translation: CSVSRMDTGELFF.

The chain is built from TRBV5-1 and TRBJ2-6; no firm D call. Germline loops: CDR1 SGHRS, CDR2 YFSETQ. V was pared by 0 bases and J by 2 bases, with 6 bases between. This CDR3 contains 15 residues. CDR3 amino acids: CASSLAPAGANVLTF. As DNA, the CDR3 is TGCGCCAGCAGCTTGGCCCCAGCTGGGGCCAACGTCCTGACTTTC.

This clonotype was found a few times. The CDR3 spells CASSLDEGQDEKLFF. DNA of the CDR3: TGTGCCAGCAGCTTAGATGAGGGACAGGATGAAAAACTGTTTTTT. The genes are TRBV11-2 and TRBJ1-4; TRBD1 agrees at 8 bases. The CDR3 contains 15 residues. Losses at the gene ends were 0 bases for V and 6 bases for J; bases not matched to a gene: 3. Germline-derived CDR1 and CDR2 are SGHAT and FQNNGV.

The chain couples TRBV20-1 to TRBJ2-2, with 16 positions matching TRBD2. This CDR3 is 19 amino acids long. CDR1 and CDR2 (germline): DFQATT, SNEGSKA (reference sequence). V was pared by 0 bases and J by 3 bases, with 7 bases of the junction left unmatched. The CDR3 DNA reads TGCAGTGCTAGAGATCGGGGACTAGCGGGAGGGCCTTACACCGGGGAGCTGTTTTTT. It codes for CSARDRGLAGGPYTGELFF.

In this sample, this clonotype turned up a few times. The chain employs TRBV5-1 and TRBJ2-6; TRBD1 matches at 8 bases. Unmatched junction bases numbered 8, after V lost 4 bases and J lost 2 bases. The CDR3 has 17 amino acids. Germline-derived CDR1 and CDR2 are SGHRS and YFSETQ. The CDR3 here is CASSVQQGGAGANVLTF. The CDR3, as DNA: TGCGCCAGCAGCGTACAACAGGGGGGAGCTGGGGCCAACGTCCTGACTTTC.

The gene calls are TRBV4-1 and TRBJ2-5; D is unresolved. CDR3 length equals 13 residues. Trimming removed 10 bases from V and 11 bases from J, with 23 bases in between. Germline V gives CDR1 MGHRA, CDR2 YSYEKL. The CDR3 here is CAISPTTDNEQYF. The CDR3 DNA follows: TGCGCCATTTCGCCAACGACCGACAATGAGCAGTACTTC.

A few counts support this clonotype. The V call is TRBV2, the J call TRBJ2-1; TRBD2 aligns across 8 bases. The CDR3 is 11 amino acids. V dropped 9 bases and J dropped 9; count of bases not matched to a gene: 4. Germline loops: CDR1 SNHLY, CDR2 FYNNEI. CDR3 amino acids: CASLRGGEQFF. The CDR3 region has the DNA TGTGCCAGTCTTCGGGGGGGTGAGCAGTTCTTC. The full variable domain, in which reference TRBV2 and TRBJ2-1 provide the parts outside the CDR3, is EPEVTQTPSHQVTQMGQEVILRCVPISNHLYFYWYRQILGQKVEFLVSFYNNEISEKSEIFDDQFSVERPDGSNFTLKIRSTKLEDSAMYFCASLRGGEQFFGPGTRLTVL.

The V and J genes are TRBV27 and TRBJ2-3; D unresolved. The CDR3 runs to 15 residues. In germline, CDR1 is MNHEY, CDR2 SMNVEV (reference sequence). V gave up 5 bases and J gave up 1 base, with 13 bases separating them. The chain's CDR3 is CASSPTIVGTDTQYF. In nucleotides, the CDR3 is TGTGCCAGCAGTCCCACCATAGTGGGCACAGATACGCAGTATTTT.

This clonotype came up a few times. The rearrangement links TRBV3-1 to TRBJ1-2, with D possibly matching TRBD1 (5 bases). Trimming left V 0 bases short and J 6 bases short, with 17 bases between. Germline loops: CDR1 LGHDT, CDR2 YNNKEL (reference sequence). The CDR3 totals 16 residues. CDR3 loop: CASSQDFYGGSNGYTF. The CDR3 DNA reads as TGTGCCAGCAGCCAAGATTTTTATGGGGGTTCCAATGGCTACACCTTC.

A remark on this clonotype: One end of the junction is discordant with germline, which a read error may explain. J is TRBJ2-5 and V is TRBV9, with no clear D. The DNA end is a closer match to TRBJ2-1, so the J assignment may be wrong. CDR1 and CDR2 (germline): SGDLS, YYNGEE. This CDR3 spans 12 amino acids. CDR3 sequence reads: CASSVRQNEQFF. The CDR3 region has the DNA TGTGCTAGCAGCGTAAGGCAAAATGAGCAGTTCTTC.

This clonotype was seen many times. The chain employs TRBV7-3 and TRBJ2-1, with 11 nucleotides matching TRBD2. There are 14 residues in the CDR3. V lost 8 bases and J lost 7; bases outside the gene matches: 7. The V gene's germline CDR1 is SGHTA and CDR2 FQGTGA. CDR3 in amino acids: CASSPGTSGNEQFF. Here the CDR3 DNA reads TGTGCCAGCTCCCCCGGGACTAGCGGTAATGAGCAGTTCTTC.

The V and J genes are TRBV20-1 and TRBJ2-7; TRBD2 is a possible D gene (5 bases). V was pared by 3 bases and J by 0 bases, with 21 bases between. Per the germline V gene, CDR1 is DFQATT and CDR2 is SNEGSKA (reference sequence). CDR3 length: 17 amino acids. This CDR3 reads CSASLPPHETSSYEQYF. The CDR3 nucleotides read TGCAGTGCTAGTCTCCCCCCCCACGAAACTAGCTCCTACGAGCAGTACTTC.

A remark on this clonotype: The junction does not match germline at one end; this may be a read error. The rearrangement uses TRBV27 and TRBJ1-1, with D perhaps matching TRBD1 (5 bases). From germline, CDR1 is MNHEY and CDR2 SMNVEV (reference sequence). This CDR3 has 14 residues. The CDR3 loop reads CVSSFQGLNTEAFF. Here the CDR3 DNA reads TGTGTCAGCAGTTTTCAGGGATTGAACACTGAAGCTTTCTTT.

In this sample, this clonotype turned up a few times. This rearrangement joins TRBV20-1 to TRBJ2-5, with 7 bases identical to TRBD2. The DNA end is a closer match to TRBJ2-7, so the J assignment may be wrong. Germline values: CDR1 DFQATT, CDR2 SNEGSKA (reference sequence). CDR3 length: 14 residues. CDR3 region: CSAAAGTIGYEQYF. CDR3 nucleotides: TGCAGTGCCGCGGCCGGGACTATCGGATACGAGCAGTACTTC.

This chain connects TRBV4-1 to TRBJ2-3; 7 nucleotides agree with TRBD1. V shed 1 base, J shed 2 bases, and the junction held 9 bases outside the gene matches. The CDR3 spans 17 residues. The germline CDR1 and CDR2 sequences are MGHRA and YSYEKL. The CDR3 is CASSQVIGQDHTDTQYF. DNA for the CDR3: TGCGCCAGCAGCCAAGTCATAGGACAGGATCACACAGATACGCAGTATTTT.

This clonotype occurred a few times. The CDR3 nucleotides read TGTGCCAGCAGCCAGACCGGGACAGGGTTAGCGGGAGACTTCTACGAGCAGTACTTC. Amino acids: CASSQTGTGLAGDFYEQYF. V usage is TRBV3-1 and J usage is TRBJ2-1; the D gene could be TRBD1 or TRBD2 (9 bases each). The J call could be wrong; TRBJ2-7 is a better fit for the DNA end. Per germline, CDR1 LGHDT and CDR2 YNNKEL (reference sequence). This CDR3 comprises 19 residues.

This clonotype has ten or more counts. The CDR3 is CASSFGTGELFF. The CDR3 DNA reads as TGTGCCAGCAGCTTTGGGACCGGGGAGCTGTTTTTT. The chain combines TRBV7-9 with TRBJ2-2; D unclear. With 3 bases removed from V and 5 bases from J, the gap between germline ends came to 4 bases. The CDR3 has 12 residues. From germline, CDR1 is SEHNR and CDR2 FQNEAQ (reference sequence). The whole variable domain, remainder taken from reference TRBV7-9 and TRBJ2-2, is DTGVSQNPRHKITKRGQNVTFRCDPISEHNRLYWYRQTLGQGPEFLTYFQNEAQLEKSRLLSDRFSAERPKGSFSTLEIQRTEQGDSAMYLCASSFGTGELFFGEGSRLTVL.

The chain combines TRBV28 with TRBJ1-2; D might be TRBD1 (6 bases). Germline V gene lookup returns CDR1 MDHEN and CDR2 SYDVKM. Deletions cut 5 bases from V and 7 bases from J, with 20 bases between. This CDR3 has 15 amino acids. CDR3: CASSDTGIDALGYTF. CDR3 DNA: TGTGCCAGCAGTGACACAGGGATCGATGCCCTTGGCTACACCTTC.

CDR3 region: CASVAGIYNEQFF. CDR3 DNA: TGTGCCAGCGTAGCGGGAATATACAATGAGCAGTTCTTC. This chain uses TRBV6-1 with TRBJ2-1; 8 bases are shared with TRBD2. CDR1 MNHNS and CDR2 SASEGT come from the germline V gene. With V trimmed by 8 bases and J by 4 bases, 4 bases remained unmatched. CDR3 length: 13 amino acids.

This clonotype has only a few counts. The chain is built from TRBV3-1 and TRBJ2-7, with D tentatively TRBD1 or TRBD2 (7 bases each). Germline V gene sequence: CDR1 LGHDT, CDR2 YNNKEL (reference sequence). V gave up 2 bases and J gave up 2 bases, with 10 bases separating them. CDR3 length: 14 residues. CDR3 bases: TGTGCCAGCAGCCAACAGGGGGGGCCCTACGAGCAGTACTTC. Translation gives CASSQQGGPYEQYF.

A few counts support this clonotype. The junction does not match germline at one end; this may be a read error. The DNA for the CDR3 is TGCGCCAGCAGCTTGACCGGGACAGGGACCCAGGTGCCCCAGTACTTC. Protein: CASSLTGTGTQVPQYF. This rearrangement joins TRBV7-3 to TRBJ2-5; 9 positions agree with TRBD1. CDR1 and CDR2 (germline): SGHTA, FQGTGA. The CDR3 contains 16 residues. Complete variable domain (other parts from reference TRBV7-3 and TRBJ2-5): GAGVSQTPSNKVTEKGKYVELRCDPISGHTALYWYRQSLGQGPEFLIYFQGTGAADDSGLPNDRFFAVRPEGSVSTLKIQRTERGDSAVYLCASSLTGTGTQVPQYFGPGTRLLVL.

This chain uses TRBV3-1 with TRBJ2-2; possibly TRBD1 or TRBD2 for D (5 bases each). Germline lookup yields CDR1 LGHDT and CDR2 YNNKEL (reference sequence). V was shortened by 4 bases and J by 4 bases, with 13 bases between the two germline ends. The CDR3 extends over 15 amino acids. CDR3 in amino acids: CASSPRDAGTGELFF. DNA of the CDR3: TGTGCCAGCAGCCCTCGGGACGCGGGCACCGGGGAGCTGTTTTTT.